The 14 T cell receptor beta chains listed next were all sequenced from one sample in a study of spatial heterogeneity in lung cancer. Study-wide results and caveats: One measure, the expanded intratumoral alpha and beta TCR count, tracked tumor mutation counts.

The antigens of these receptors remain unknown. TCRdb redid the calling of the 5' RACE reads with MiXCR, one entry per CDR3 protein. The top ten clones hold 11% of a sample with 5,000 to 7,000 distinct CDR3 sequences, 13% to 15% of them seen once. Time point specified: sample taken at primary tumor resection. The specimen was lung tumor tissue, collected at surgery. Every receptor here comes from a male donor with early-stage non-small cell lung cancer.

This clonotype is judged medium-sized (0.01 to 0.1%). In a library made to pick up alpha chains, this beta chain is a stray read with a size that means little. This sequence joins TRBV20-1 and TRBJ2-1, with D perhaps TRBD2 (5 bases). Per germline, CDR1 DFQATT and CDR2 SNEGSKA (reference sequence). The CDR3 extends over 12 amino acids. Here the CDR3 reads CSLAGSYNEQFF. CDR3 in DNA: TGCAGCCTAGCAGGCTCCTACAATGAGCAGTTCTTC.

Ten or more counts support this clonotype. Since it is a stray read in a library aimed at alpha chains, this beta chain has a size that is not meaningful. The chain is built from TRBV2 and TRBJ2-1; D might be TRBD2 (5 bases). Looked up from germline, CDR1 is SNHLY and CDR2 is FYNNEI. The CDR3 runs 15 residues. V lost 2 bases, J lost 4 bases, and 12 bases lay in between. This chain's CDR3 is CASSESGGGYNEQFF. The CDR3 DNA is TGTGCCAGCAGTGAATCGGGCGGCGGGTACAATGAGCAGTTCTTC. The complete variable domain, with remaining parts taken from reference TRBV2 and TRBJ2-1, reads EPEVTQTPSHQVTQMGQEVILRCVPISNHLYFYWYRQILGQKVEFLVSFYNNEISEKSEIFDDQFSVERPDGSNFTLKIRSTKLEDSAMYFCASSESGGGYNEQFFGPGTRLTVL.

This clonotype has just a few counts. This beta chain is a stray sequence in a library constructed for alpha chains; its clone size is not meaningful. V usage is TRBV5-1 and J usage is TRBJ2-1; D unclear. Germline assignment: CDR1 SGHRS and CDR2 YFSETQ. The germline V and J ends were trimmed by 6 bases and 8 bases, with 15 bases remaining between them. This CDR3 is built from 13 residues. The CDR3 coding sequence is TGCGCCAGCACCCGGGCCAACGGGCATGAGCAGTTCTTC. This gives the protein CASTRANGHEQFF.

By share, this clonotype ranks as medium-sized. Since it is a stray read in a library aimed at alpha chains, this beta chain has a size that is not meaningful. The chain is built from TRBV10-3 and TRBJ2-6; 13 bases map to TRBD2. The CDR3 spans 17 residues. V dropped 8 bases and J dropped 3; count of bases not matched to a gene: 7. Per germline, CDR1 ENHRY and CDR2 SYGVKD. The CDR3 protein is CAIRGLAGVGGANVLTF. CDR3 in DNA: TGTGCCATCCGCGGACTAGCGGGAGTGGGTGGGGCCAACGTCCTGACTTTC.

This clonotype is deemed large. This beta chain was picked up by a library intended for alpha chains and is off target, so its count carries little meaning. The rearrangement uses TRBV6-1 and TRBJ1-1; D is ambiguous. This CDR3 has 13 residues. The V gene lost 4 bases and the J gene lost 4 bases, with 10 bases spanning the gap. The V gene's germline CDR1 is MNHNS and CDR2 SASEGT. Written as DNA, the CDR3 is TGTGCCAGCAGTGCCAGTGGTTCCACTGAAGCTTTCTTT. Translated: CASSASGSTEAFF.

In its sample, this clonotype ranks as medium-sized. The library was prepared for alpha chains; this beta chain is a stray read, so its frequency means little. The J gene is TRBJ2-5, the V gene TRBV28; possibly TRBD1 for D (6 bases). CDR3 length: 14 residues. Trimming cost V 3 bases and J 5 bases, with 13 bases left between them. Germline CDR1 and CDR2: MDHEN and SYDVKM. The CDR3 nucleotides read TGTGCCAGCAGTTTCCTCACAGGGTGGGAGACCCAGTACTTC. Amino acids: CASSFLTGWETQYF.

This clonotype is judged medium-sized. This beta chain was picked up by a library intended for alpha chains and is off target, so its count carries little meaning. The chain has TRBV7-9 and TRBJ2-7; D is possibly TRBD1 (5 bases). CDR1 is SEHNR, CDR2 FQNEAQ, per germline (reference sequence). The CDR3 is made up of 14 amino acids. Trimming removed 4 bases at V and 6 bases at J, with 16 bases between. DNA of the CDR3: TGTGCCAGCAGCTCCAGGGCGGTCGAAGGCGAGCAGTACTTC. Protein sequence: CASSSRAVEGEQYF.

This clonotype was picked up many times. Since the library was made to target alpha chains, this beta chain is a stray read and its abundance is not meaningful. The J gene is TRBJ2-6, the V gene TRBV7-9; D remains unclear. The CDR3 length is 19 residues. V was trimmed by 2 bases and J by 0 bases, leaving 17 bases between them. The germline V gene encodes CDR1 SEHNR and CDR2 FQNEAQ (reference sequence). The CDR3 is CASSLIGSKGRSGANVLTF. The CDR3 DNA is TGTGCCAGCAGCTTAATCGGCTCGAAAGGCCGCTCTGGGGCCAACGTCCTGACTTTC.

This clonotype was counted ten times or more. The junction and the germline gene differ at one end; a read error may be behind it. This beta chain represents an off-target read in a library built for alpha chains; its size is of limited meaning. The CDR3 spells CASSPYRQGEGETLYF. In DNA, the CDR3 is TGCGCCAGCAGCCCTTACCGACAGGGCGAAGGGGAGACCCTGTACTTC. J is TRBJ2-5 and V is TRBV5-1; 7 bases match TRBD1. CDR1 SGHRS and CDR2 YFSETQ come from the germline V gene. CDR3 length: 16 amino acids.

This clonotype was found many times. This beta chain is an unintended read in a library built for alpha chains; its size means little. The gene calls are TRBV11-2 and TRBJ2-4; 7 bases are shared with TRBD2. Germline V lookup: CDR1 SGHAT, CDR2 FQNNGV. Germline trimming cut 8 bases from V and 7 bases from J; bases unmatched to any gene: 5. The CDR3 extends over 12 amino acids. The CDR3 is CASGGDGNIQYF. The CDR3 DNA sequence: TGTGCCAGCGGGGGGGACGGGAACATTCAGTACTTC.

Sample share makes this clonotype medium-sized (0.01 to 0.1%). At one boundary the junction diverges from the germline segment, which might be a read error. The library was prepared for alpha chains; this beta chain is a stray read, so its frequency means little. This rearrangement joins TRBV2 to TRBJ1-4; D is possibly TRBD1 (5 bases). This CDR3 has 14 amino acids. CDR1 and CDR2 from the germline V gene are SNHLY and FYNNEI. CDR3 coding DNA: TGTGCCAGCAGGGAAGGGGTGGCTAATGAAAAACTGTTTTTT. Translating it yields CASREGVANEKLFF. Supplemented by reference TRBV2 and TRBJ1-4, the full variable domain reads EPEVTQTPSHQVTQMGQEVILRCVPISNHLYFYWYRQILGQKVEFLVSFYNNEISEKSEIFDDQFSVERPDGSNFTLKIRSTKLEDSAMYFCASREGVANEKLFFGSGTQLSVL.

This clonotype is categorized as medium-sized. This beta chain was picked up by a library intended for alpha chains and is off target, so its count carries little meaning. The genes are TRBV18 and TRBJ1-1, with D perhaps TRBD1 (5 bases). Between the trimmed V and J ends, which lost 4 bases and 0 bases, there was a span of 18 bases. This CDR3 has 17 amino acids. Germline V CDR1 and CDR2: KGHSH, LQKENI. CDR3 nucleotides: TGTGCCAGCTCACGGGGGAACGCCGGGATCATGAACACTGAAGCTTTCTTT. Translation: CASSRGNAGIMNTEAFF.

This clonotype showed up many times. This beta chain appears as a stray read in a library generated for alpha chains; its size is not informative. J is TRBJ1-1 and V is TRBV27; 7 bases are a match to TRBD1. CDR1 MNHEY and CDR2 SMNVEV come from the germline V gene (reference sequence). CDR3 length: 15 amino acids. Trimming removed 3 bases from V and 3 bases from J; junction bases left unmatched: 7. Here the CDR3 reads CASSFSGGRDTEAFF. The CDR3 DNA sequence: TGTGCCAGCAGTTTCTCAGGGGGTCGGGACACTGAAGCTTTCTTT.

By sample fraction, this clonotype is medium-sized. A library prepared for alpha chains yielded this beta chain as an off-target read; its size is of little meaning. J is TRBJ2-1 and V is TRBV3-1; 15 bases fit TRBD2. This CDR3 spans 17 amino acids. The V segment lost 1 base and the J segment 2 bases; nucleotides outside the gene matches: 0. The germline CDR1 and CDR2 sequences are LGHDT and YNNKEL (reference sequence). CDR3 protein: CASSQGTSGRAYNEQFF. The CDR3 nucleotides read TGTGCCAGCAGCCAAGGGACTAGCGGGAGGGCCTACAATGAGCAGTTCTTC.